These 24 T cell receptor beta chains originate from one sample sequenced in a study of blood T cell repertoires in COVID-19. The assay was immunoSEQ multiplex PCR, and TCRdb's table has in-frame clones only and misses some. The repertoire holds roughly 60,000 clones, with approximately 80% as singletons. Sequenced: peripheral blood. The receptors originated from a man aged 60 to 75 with acute or convalescent COVID-19.

The V gene is TRBV5-1, the J gene TRBJ2-2; no clear D gene. This CDR3 region has 16 residues. Germline V gene data show CDR1 as SGHRS and CDR2 as YFSETQ. The germline V and J ends were trimmed by 0 bases and 1 base, with 10 bases remaining between them. CDR3 amino acids: CASSLELLQNTGELFF. CDR3 in DNA: TGCGCCAGCAGCTTGGAACTTTTGCAGAACACCGGGGAGCTGTTTTTT.

The chain carries TRBV5-1 and TRBJ1-6; 8 nucleotides line up with TRBD1. The germline gives CDR1 SGHRS, CDR2 YFSETQ. This CDR3 has 17 amino acids. J was trimmed by 0 bases and V by 4 bases; bases with no gene match: 6. The CDR3 loop reads CASSLRTGSSYNSPLHF. CDR3 coding DNA: TGCGCCAGCAGCCTGAGGACAGGGAGCTCCTATAATTCACCCCTCCACTTT. Looking up the rest from reference TRBV5-1 and TRBJ1-6 gives the full variable domain: KAGVTQTPRYLIKTRGQQVTLSCSPISGHRSVSWYQQTPGQGLQFLFEYFSETQRNKGNFPGRFSGRQFSNSRSEMNVSTLELGDSALYLCASSLRTGSSYNSPLHFGNGTRLTVT.

J is TRBJ2-7 and V is TRBV10-3; D gene unclear. The V end was cut by 3 bases, the J end by 4 bases, with 13 bases between. The CDR3 contains 14 residues. Germline V CDR1 and CDR2: ENHRY, SYGVKD. The CDR3 here is CAISDLFSSYEQYF. DNA for the CDR3: TGTGCCATCAGTGACCTATTTTCCTCTTACGAGCAGTACTTC.

This sequence joins TRBV29-1 and TRBJ1-4, with D hard to call. The V gene's germline CDR1 is SQVTM and CDR2 ANQGSEA. CDR3 size: 12 residues. The V end lost 5 bases, the J end lost 3 bases, and 7 bases lay between the germline ends. The CDR3 here is CSVKEANEKLFF. DNA of the CDR3: TGCAGCGTTAAGGAGGCTAATGAAAAACTGTTTTTT.

The chain carries TRBV19 and TRBJ2-2; possible D gene TRBD2, 6 bases. Looked up from germline, CDR1 is LNHDA and CDR2 is SQIVND (reference sequence). The V end was cut by 6 bases, the J end by 6 bases, with 11 bases between. CDR3 length: 13 amino acids. The CDR3 sequence is CASSRRESGELFF. The CDR3 region has the DNA TGTGCCAGTAGCCGGAGGGAGTCCGGGGAGCTGTTTTTT. Full variable domain (rest looked up from reference TRBV19 and TRBJ2-2): DGGITQSPKYLFRKEGQNVTLSCEQNLNHDAMYWYRQDPGQGLRLIYYSQIVNDFQKGDIAEGYSVSREKKESFPLTVTSAQKNPTAFYLCASSRRESGELFFGEGSRLTVL.

The rearrangement uses TRBV24-1 and TRBJ1-3; 9 nucleotides match TRBD1. The germline V gene has CDR1 KGHDR and CDR2 SFDVKD. V was clipped by 9 bases and J by 8 bases; unmatched bases: 1. The CDR3 runs 11 residues. DNA for the CDR3: TGTGCCACCCGACAGGGGGACACCATATATTTT. Translated, it gives CATRQGDTIYF.

This chain joins TRBV9 and TRBJ1-6; D is perhaps TRBD1 (5 bases). The germline V gene has CDR1 SGDLS and CDR2 YYNGEE. The CDR3 consists of 17 residues. Trimming removed 3 bases at V and 2 bases at J, with 15 bases between. CDR3 in DNA: TGTGCCAGCAGCGACGGACACTCACCGCCCTATAATTCACCCCTCCACTTT. Translating gives CASSDGHSPPYNSPLHF.

The chain carries TRBV20-1 and TRBJ1-2, with D unclear. The CDR3 covers 11 residues. In germline, CDR1 is DFQATT, CDR2 SNEGSKA (reference sequence). V was cut by 0 bases and J by 6 bases, with 5 bases left in between. The CDR3 region is CSAREADGYTF. The CDR3 nucleotides are TGCAGTGCTAGAGAGGCAGATGGCTACACCTTC.

V is TRBV7-9 and J is TRBJ2-3; 9 bases align to TRBD1. After removal of 1 base from V and 7 bases from J, the junction contained 6 bases not matched to a gene. This CDR3 comprises 15 residues. Germline assignment: CDR1 SEHNR and CDR2 FQNEAQ (reference sequence). CDR3 amino acids: CASSLGRQGVNTQYF. CDR3 sequence (DNA): TGTGCCAGCAGCTTAGGCCGACAGGGGGTGAATACGCAGTATTTT.

The V and J genes are TRBV5-1 and TRBJ2-3; 7 bases are a match to TRBD1. J lost 6 bases, V lost 0 bases, and 4 bases had no gene match. Germline-derived CDR1 and CDR2 are SGHRS and YFSETQ. The CDR3 is 14 residues long. CDR3 nucleotides: TGCGCCAGCAGCTTGGAGGGGGCCGAGGATACGCAGTATTTT. Amino acid sequence: CASSLEGAEDTQYF.

The chain combines TRBV20-1 with TRBJ2-1; D perhaps matches TRBD1 (7 bases). V gave up 6 bases and J gave up 12 bases, with 15 bases separating them. This CDR3 is 11 amino acids long. Germline V gene data show CDR1 as DFQATT and CDR2 as SNEGSKA (reference sequence). The CDR3 coding sequence is TGCAGTGCAAACAACAGGGGAGGGCAGTTCTTC. Translation gives CSANNRGGQFF.

The chain couples TRBV19 to TRBJ1-4; 8 bases line up with TRBD1. CDR3 length: 14 amino acids. Germline assignment: CDR1 LNHDA and CDR2 SQIVND (reference sequence). Losses at the gene ends were 10 bases for V and 0 bases for J; bases not matched to a gene: 4. CDR3 sequence (DNA): TGTGCCACCGGACAGGGATCAACTAATGAAAAACTGTTTTTT. Translated: CATGQGSTNEKLFF.

A few counts support this clone. The chain uses TRBV19 and TRBJ1-1; D may be TRBD1 (6 bases). Deletions cut 6 bases from V and 6 bases from J, with 20 bases between. This CDR3 contains 15 residues. The germline CDR1 and CDR2 sequences are LNHDA and SQIVND (reference sequence). Written as DNA, the CDR3 is TGTGCCAGTAGGCCCCCCAGGGAGAGGGGGTCTGAAGCTTTCTTT. Translated: CASRPPRERGSEAFF. The whole variable domain, remainder taken from reference TRBV19 and TRBJ1-1, is DGGITQSPKYLFRKEGQNVTLSCEQNLNHDAMYWYRQDPGQGLRLIYYSQIVNDFQKGDIAEGYSVSREKKESFPLTVTSAQKNPTAFYLCASRPPRERGSEAFFGQGTRLTVV.

The chain is built from TRBV2 and TRBJ1-6; D ambiguous. CDR1 and CDR2 (germline): SNHLY, FYNNEI. This CDR3 is built from 14 residues. V lost 7 bases to trimming and J lost 7 bases, with 14 bases between them. The CDR3 sequence is CASTPDGLNSPLHF. DNA of the CDR3: TGTGCCAGCACCCCAGACGGACTAAATTCACCCCTCCACTTT.

The chain uses TRBV20-1 and TRBJ1-2, with 9 bases that match TRBD1. CDR1 is DFQATT and CDR2 is SNEGSKA in the germline V gene (reference sequence). CDR3 length: 13 residues. Unmatched junction bases numbered 3, after V lost 3 bases and J lost 4 bases. The CDR3 DNA reads as TGCAGTGCTAGTCCGGGACAGGGCTATGGCTACACCTTC. Translated, it gives CSASPGQGYGYTF.

The rearrangement links TRBV28 to TRBJ1-1; the match to TRBD1 covers 9 bases. The CDR3 is 15 residues long. With 3 bases clipped from V and 5 bases from J, the junction kept 7 bases outside the gene matches. Germline loops: CDR1 MDHEN, CDR2 SYDVKM. The CDR3 sequence: CASSFGQGTVTEAFF. The DNA for the CDR3 is TGTGCCAGCAGTTTCGGACAGGGGACCGTAACTGAAGCTTTCTTT.

This clone was counted a few times. V gene TRBV5-1 combines with J gene TRBJ1-5; D is uncertain. The CDR3 is 13 amino acids. V lost 4 bases and J 6 bases, leaving 11 bases between the germline ends. Looked up from germline, CDR1 is SGHRS and CDR2 is YFSETQ. This chain's CDR3 is CASSPEPVQPQHF. CDR3 sequence (DNA): TGCGCCAGCAGCCCTGAGCCCGTTCAGCCCCAGCATTTT.

The chain recombines TRBV27 with TRBJ2-1; D is unresolved. The V end lost 4 bases, the J end lost 5 bases, and 3 bases lay between the germline ends. CDR1 is MNHEY, CDR2 SMNVEV, per germline (reference sequence). This CDR3 comprises 11 residues. CDR3 in DNA: TGTGCCAGCAGTTATAACAATGAGCAGTTCTTC. Its protein is CASSYNNEQFF.

The chain couples TRBV5-6 to TRBJ1-6, with 9 nucleotides matching TRBD1. The germline CDR1 and CDR2 sequences are SGHDT and YYEEEE. Germline trimming cut 3 bases from V and 10 bases from J; bases unmatched to any gene: 5. The CDR3 contains 14 residues. The CDR3 is CASSSATGGSPLHF. The CDR3 nucleotides read TGTGCCAGCAGCTCTGCCACAGGGGGCTCACCCCTCCACTTT.

With regard to this clone: The conserved closing phenylalanine or tryptophan is absent in this CDR3, likely reflecting a read error. Because the CDR3's place on the DNA is in doubt, the DNA is left out and the CDR3 is given as listed by TCRdb. J is TRBJ1-4 and V is TRBV19; the D segment call TRBD1 is taken from the table without a DNA check. The CDR3 has 12 amino acids, counting both end residues. CDR1 LNHDA and CDR2 SQIVND come from the germline V gene (reference sequence). The CDR3 loop is CASSIGPGELIM.

This clone came up a few times. The chain couples TRBV24-1 to TRBJ2-3; D possibly corresponds to TRBD2 (6 bases). The CDR3 runs to 15 residues. Trimming took off 0 bases at V and 4 bases at J, with 10 bases between the two ends. The V gene's germline CDR1 is KGHDR and CDR2 SFDVKD. CDR3 bases: TGTGCCACCAGTGATTTGCAACTAGCCCCAGATACGCAGTATTTT. It is translated as CATSDLQLAPDTQYF.

The chain uses TRBV30 and TRBJ1-1; 7 nucleotides agree with TRBD1. Germline lookup yields CDR1 GTSNPN and CDR2 SVGIG (reference sequence). V was clipped by 5 bases and J by 4 bases; unmatched bases: 13. CDR3 size: 15 residues. The CDR3 region is CAWAKKGQGGTEAFF. DNA for the CDR3: TGTGCCTGGGCCAAAAAGGGGCAGGGGGGCACTGAAGCTTTCTTT.

The chain combines TRBV28 with TRBJ1-6; 11 nucleotides agree with TRBD1. The germline gives CDR1 MDHEN, CDR2 SYDVKM. This CDR3 spans 15 amino acids. The junction had 7 bases not matched to a gene; V was cut back by 5 bases and J by 10 bases. The chain's CDR3 is CASSRGGQGGSPLHF. The CDR3 region has the DNA TGTGCCAGCAGTAGGGGGGGACAGGGGGGCTCACCCCTCCACTTT.

V is TRBV20-1 and J is TRBJ1-3; D gene uncertain. Trimming removed 3 bases at V and 8 bases at J, with 14 bases between. Germline CDR1 reads DFQATT; CDR2 reads SNEGSKA (reference sequence). The CDR3 has 13 amino acids. The CDR3 nucleotides are TGCAGTGCTAGTGGGGTACTCGGGGACACCATATATTTT. It is translated as CSASGVLGDTIYF.